This T cell receptor beta chain was sequenced for a study of shared clonotypes between healthy human individuals (dated by TCRdb to 2020 to 2021). For the wider study: A few men and a couple of women, aged 18 to 49 years, made up the cohort. For each donor, CD4 naive and CD4 memory were each given three plates, CD8 naive was given two plates, and CD8 memory was given one plate. Blood TCR repertoires of 5 or 6 healthy adults were deeply sequenced to estimate repertoire size and the extent of clonotype sharing between individuals. To increase sequencing depth and limit assay-specific biases, TCR repertoire library preparation and sequencing were carried out by different laboratories using diverse techniques. Leukapheresis yielded between about 0.85 and 10 billion PBMCs per donor.

This clone occurred once. No cognate antigen has been identified for it. It has no much larger one-base neighbor in the sample; base qualities were not kept. Between the V and J ends, shortened by 5 bases and 0 bases respectively, the junction contains 8 bases. CDR1 is given as SEHNR and CDR2 as FQNEAQ, both from the germline V gene (reference sequence). The CDR3 holds 14 amino acids from the cysteine to the phenylalanine. Only the CDR3 region is kept as DNA, spanning 42 bases read in frame from base 1. Here is what the overall study found, with its caveats: Pairwise subsampling indicated that sequencing depth was expected to affect the degree of clonotype sharing among donors. About 5% of naive CD4, 3.5% of naive CD8, 2.3% of memory CD4, and around 0.4% of memory CD8 clonotypes were shared across several donors. Sampling was limited to blood, and TCR repertoires in tissue likely differ from TCR repertoires in blood. Even with the large sequencing depth, rarefaction of the sorted-subset datasets indicated that sequencing was incomplete. Naive subsets generally had larger estimated clonotype richness than memory subsets did. Because the study included a small number of donors, the genetic and exposure-history diversity represented was limited. Clonotypes shared by all four sorted-subset donors showed higher generation probabilities than non-shared clonotypes.

Using the deep immunoSEQ assay, TCR CDR3 regions were amplified from genomic DNA by multiplex PCR. Extracted genomic DNA from each cell subset was distributed evenly across all wells of several immunoSEQ 96-well plates, and each plate was treated as a replicate. For sorted subsets, approximately 0.2 ug of genomic DNA, equivalent to 25,000 to 35,000 T cell genomes, went into each replicate PCR. Purified libraries were quantified with a Qubit 3.0 fluorometer, sized on a Bioanalyzer 2100, and re-quantified with the KAPA Library Quantification kit. Each immunoSEQ 96-well plate was sequenced on its own single-read 150-cycle Illumina NextSeq 550 flow cell. For the original study's pipeline: Because the immunoSEQ output included only junctional sequences and no quality scores, the filtering could not be the same as the filtering used for full-length reads. To assign V/J genes and CDR3, sequences were annotated against IMGT germline references using PyIR, a Python wrapper for IgBLAST v1.9. Reads were removed for weak V/J assignments (E-value above 1e-6), missing CDR3, stop codons, out-of-frame junctions, or ambiguous translated residues. V3J clonotypes were defined as sequences sharing an identical inferred V gene, J gene, and CDR3 amino acid sequence. Percentage overlap between repertoires was computed as shared unique clonotypes divided by the size of the smaller repertoire. Repertoire richness was assessed with RTK rarefaction, the Chao1 estimator, and Recon v2.1 estimates of unobserved clonotypes. Generation probabilities for all TCRbeta clonotypes obtained by the gDNA method from a few donors were computed using OLGA. TCRdb took over this immuneACCESS table, retaining in-frame rearrangements with V and J assigned. Such tables are incomplete; in checked studies, under half of the missing clones stem from an unresolved V gene, and the remainder is unexplained. The DNA gave D and trimming, while V, J and clone size come from that table. For this sample there are approximately 2,000,000 clones; just over 90% appear just once. Clones ranked in the top ten supply less than 2% of the sample.

CD8 naive samples were obtained by positive selection for CCR7 among CD45RO-negative cells, yielding a CD45RA+CCR7+ population from which TemRA cells were excluded. Donors were healthy HIV-negative adults with no recently reported acute infections or vaccinations. All donors were Caucasian adults living in Nashville, Tennessee, USA. Blood was obtained by leukapheresis, after which PBMCs were separated by Ficoll-Histopaque density gradient centrifugation and cryopreserved in liquid nitrogen vapor phase. Purity and quantity of every magnetically sorted T cell population were checked by analytical flow cytometry. Genomic DNA was isolated from every sorted fraction and measured by UV absorbance on a Nanodrop 2000c.

Recombination connected TRBV7-9 to TRBJ2-1; no confident D gene assignment can be made. The clonotype was recovered from a man between 18 and 29 years old in good health. Some clones in this sample may be carry-over from other donors' samples. The sequenced sample consisted of naive CD8+ T cells from PBMCs. The intended sense of this specimen's cell subset or site label: CD45RA+CCR7+. The nucleotides read TGTGCCAGCAGCGTAACGAGCTCCTACAATGAGCAGTTCTTC. Protein translation: CASSVTSSYNEQFF.